This TCR beta chain is from a study of CD8 T cells in Susac syndrome. Sequencing of TCR beta drew on CD8+ and CD4+ T cells from blood. The multiple sclerosis controls, all treatment-naive patients, had relapsing-remitting disease that was stable or active. Reverse transcription used about 0.45 to 1 ug RNA and random hexamers. Across 54 Vbeta and 13 Jbeta, TCR beta CDR3 was amplified with immunoSEQ multiplex PCR. Using its own MiXCR run on the immunoSEQ multiplex PCR reads, TCRdb lists one record per CDR3 protein. The repertoire holds some 300,000 distinct CDR3 sequences, around 91% seen once, with roughly 0.2% in the top ten. CDR3 size: 11 residues. V gave up 4 bases and J gave up 16 bases, with 14 bases separating them.

The V call is TRBV23-1, the J call TRBJ2-1, with D possibly matching TRBD2 (6 bases). TRBV23-1 is an open reading frame whose function is uncertain. Material: CD8+ T cells from PBMCs. The origin of this receptor is a human donor with multiple sclerosis. This CDR3 reads CASSRGLINFF. The CDR3 bases are TGCGCCAGCAGTCGAGGACTAATAAACTTCTTC.